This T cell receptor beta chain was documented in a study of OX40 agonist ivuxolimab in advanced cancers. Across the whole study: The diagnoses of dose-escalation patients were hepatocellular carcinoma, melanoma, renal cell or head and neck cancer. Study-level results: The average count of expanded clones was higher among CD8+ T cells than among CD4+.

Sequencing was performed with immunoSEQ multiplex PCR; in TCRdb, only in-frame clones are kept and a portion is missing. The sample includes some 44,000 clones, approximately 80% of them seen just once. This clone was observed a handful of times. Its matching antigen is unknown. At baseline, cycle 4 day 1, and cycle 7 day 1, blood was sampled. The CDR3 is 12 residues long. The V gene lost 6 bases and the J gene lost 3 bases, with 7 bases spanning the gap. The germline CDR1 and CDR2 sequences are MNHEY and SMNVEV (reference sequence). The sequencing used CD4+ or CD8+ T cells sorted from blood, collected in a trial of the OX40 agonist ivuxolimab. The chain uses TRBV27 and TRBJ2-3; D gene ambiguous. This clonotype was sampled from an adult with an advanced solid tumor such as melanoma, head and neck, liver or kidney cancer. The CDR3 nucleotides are TGTGCCAGCAGAAGATTTACAGATACGCAGTATTTT. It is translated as CASRRFTDTQYF.